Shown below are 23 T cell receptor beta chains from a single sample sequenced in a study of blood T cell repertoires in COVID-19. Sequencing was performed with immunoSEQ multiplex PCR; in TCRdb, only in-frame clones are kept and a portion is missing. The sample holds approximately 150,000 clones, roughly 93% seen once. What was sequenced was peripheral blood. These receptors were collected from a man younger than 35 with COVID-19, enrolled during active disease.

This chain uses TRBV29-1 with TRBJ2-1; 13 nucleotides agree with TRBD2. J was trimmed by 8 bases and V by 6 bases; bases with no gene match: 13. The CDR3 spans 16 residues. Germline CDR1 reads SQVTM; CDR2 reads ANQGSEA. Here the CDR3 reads CSVQLAGGTISYEQFF. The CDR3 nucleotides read TGCAGCGTCCAACTAGCGGGAGGGACAATCAGCTATGAGCAGTTCTTC.

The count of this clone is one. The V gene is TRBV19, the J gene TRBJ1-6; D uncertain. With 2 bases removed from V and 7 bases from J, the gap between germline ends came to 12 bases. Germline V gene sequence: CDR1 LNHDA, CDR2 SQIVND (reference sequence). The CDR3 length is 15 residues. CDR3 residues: CASSILGSGNSPLHF. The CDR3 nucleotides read TGTGCCAGTAGTATATTGGGAAGCGGCAATTCACCCCTCCACTTT.

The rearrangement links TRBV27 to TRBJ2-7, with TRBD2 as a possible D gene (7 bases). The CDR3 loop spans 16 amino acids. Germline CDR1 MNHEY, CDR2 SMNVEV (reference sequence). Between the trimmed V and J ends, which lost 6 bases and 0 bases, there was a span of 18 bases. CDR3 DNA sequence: TGTGCCAGCAGGCCGGTTAGGGGGGGCTTCTCCTACGAGCAGTACTTC. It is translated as CASRPVRGGFSYEQYF.

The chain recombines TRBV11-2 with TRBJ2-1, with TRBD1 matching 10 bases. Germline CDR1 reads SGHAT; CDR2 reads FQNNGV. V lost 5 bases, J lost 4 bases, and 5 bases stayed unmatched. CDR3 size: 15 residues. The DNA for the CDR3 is TGTGCCAGCAGCCCGACAGGGGGCGCGTACAATGAGCAGTTCTTC. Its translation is CASSPTGGAYNEQFF.

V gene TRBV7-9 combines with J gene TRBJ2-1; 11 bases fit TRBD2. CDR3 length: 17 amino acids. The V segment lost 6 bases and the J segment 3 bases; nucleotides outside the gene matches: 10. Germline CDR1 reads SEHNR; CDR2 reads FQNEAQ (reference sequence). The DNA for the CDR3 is TGTGCCAGCAGACCCGGGACTAGCGGCCTGGACTACAATGAGCAGTTCTTC. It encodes CASRPGTSGLDYNEQFF.

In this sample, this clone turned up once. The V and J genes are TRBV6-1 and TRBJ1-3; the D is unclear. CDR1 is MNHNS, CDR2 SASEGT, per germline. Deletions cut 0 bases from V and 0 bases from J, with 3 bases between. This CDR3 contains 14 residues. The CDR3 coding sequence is TGTGCCAGCAGTGAAGCGCGCTCTGGAAACACCATATATTTT. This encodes CASSEARSGNTIYF.

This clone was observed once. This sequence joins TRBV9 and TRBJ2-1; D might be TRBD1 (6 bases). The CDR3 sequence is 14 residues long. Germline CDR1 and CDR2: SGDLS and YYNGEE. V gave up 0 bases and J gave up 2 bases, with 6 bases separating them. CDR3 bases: TGTGCCAGCAGCGTAGGGACAGCCTACAATGAGCAGTTCTTC. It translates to CASSVGTAYNEQFF.

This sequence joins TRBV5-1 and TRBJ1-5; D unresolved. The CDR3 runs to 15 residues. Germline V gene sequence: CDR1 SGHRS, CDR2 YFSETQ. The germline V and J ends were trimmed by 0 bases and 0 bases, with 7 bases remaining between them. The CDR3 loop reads CASSLAGYSNQPQHF. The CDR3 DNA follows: TGCGCCAGCAGCTTGGCAGGATATAGCAATCAGCCCCAGCATTTT.

The CDR3 region is CASSPDSGAREQYF. In DNA form, the CDR3 reads TGTGCCAGCTCACCGGACTCGGGCGCCCGCGAGCAGTACTTC. The V call is TRBV18, the J call TRBJ2-7; TRBD2 might be the D (5 bases). This CDR3 comprises 14 residues. Trimming removed 3 bases at V and 6 bases at J, with 15 bases between. Germline V gives CDR1 KGHSH, CDR2 LQKENI.

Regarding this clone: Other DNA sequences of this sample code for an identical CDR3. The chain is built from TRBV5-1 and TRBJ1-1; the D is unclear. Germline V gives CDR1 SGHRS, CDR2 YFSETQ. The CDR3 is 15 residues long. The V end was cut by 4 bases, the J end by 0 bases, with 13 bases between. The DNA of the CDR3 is TGCGCCAGCAGCCCGACACAAGGTCTGAACACTGAAGCTTTCTTT. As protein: CASSPTQGLNTEAFF.

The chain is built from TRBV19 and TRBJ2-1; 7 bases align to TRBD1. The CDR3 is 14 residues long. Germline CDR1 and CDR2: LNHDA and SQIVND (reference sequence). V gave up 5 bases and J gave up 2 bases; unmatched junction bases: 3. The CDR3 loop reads CASSDREAYNEQFF. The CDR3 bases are TGTGCCAGTAGTGACAGGGAAGCCTACAATGAGCAGTTCTTC.

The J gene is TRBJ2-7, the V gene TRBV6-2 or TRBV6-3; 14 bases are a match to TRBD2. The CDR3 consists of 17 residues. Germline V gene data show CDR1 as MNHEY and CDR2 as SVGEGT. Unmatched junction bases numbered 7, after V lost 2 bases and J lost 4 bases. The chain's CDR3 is CASSYGGLAGGTYEQYF. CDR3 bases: TGTGCCAGCAGTTACGGCGGACTAGCGGGAGGAACTTACGAGCAGTACTTC.

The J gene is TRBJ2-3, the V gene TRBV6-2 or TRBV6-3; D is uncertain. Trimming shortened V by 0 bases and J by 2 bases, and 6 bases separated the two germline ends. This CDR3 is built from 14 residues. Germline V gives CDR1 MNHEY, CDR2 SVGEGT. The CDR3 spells CASSYSASTDTQYF. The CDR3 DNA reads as TGTGCCAGCAGTTACTCGGCCTCCACAGATACGCAGTATTTT.

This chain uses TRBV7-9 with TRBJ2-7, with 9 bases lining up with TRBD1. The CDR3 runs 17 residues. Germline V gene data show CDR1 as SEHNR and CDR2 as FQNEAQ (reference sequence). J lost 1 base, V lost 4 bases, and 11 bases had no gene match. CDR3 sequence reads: CASSSPRTGDSSYEQYF. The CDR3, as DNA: TGTGCCAGCAGCTCACCAAGGACAGGGGATAGTTCCTACGAGCAGTACTTC.

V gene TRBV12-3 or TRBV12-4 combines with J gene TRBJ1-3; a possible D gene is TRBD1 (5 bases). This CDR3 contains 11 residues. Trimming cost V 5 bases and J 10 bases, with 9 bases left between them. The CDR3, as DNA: TGTGCCAGCAGTCTTCAGGGAACCATATATTTT. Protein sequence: CASSLQGTIYF.

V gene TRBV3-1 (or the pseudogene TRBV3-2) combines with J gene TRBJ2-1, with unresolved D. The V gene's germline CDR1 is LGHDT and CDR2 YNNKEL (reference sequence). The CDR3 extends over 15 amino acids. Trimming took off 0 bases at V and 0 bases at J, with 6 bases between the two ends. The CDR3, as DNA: TGTGCCAGCAGCCAAGAGGAGATCTCCTACAATGAGCAGTTCTTC. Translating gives CASSQEEISYNEQFF.

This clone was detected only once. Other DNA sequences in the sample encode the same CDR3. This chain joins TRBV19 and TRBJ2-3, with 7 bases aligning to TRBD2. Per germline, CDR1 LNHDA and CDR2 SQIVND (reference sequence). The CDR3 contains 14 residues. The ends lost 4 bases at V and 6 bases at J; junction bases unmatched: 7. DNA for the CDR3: TGTGCCAGTAGTAGGTTAGCGGGTACGGATACGCAGTATTTT. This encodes CASSRLAGTDTQYF.

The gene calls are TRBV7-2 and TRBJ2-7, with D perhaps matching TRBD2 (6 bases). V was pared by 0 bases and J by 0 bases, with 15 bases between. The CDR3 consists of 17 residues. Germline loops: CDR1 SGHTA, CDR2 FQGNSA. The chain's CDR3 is CASSLAVSGGRSYEQYF. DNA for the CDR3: TGTGCCAGCAGCTTAGCAGTTAGCGGTGGACGCTCCTACGAGCAGTACTTC.

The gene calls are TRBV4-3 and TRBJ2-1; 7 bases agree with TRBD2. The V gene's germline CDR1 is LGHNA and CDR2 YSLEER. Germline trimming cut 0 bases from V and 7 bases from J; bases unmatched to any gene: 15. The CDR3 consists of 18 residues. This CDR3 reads CASSQEGARGGSGNEQFF. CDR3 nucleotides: TGCGCCAGCAGCCAAGAAGGGGCGAGGGGAGGGTCGGGGAATGAGCAGTTCTTC.

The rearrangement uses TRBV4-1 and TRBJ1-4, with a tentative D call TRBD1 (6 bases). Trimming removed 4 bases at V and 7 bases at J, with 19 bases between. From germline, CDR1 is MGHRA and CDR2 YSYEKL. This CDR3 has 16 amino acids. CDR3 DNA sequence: TGCGCCAGCAGCCCGCTGTTACAGGGCGGGAGTGAAAAACTGTTTTTT. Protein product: CASSPLLQGGSEKLFF.

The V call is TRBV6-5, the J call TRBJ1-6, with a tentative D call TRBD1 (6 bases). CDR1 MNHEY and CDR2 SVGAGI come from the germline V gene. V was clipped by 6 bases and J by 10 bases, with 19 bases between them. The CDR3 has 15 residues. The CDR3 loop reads CASRRPGQGRSPLHF. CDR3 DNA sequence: TGTGCCAGCAGGAGACCGGGACAAGGAAGGTCACCCCTCCACTTT.

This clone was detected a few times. The CDR3 reads CASSARLSGVVGQPQHF. CDR3 in DNA: TGTGCCAGCAGCGCTCGACTATCGGGGGTGGTAGGCCAGCCCCAGCATTTT. The V call is TRBV2, the J call TRBJ1-5; possible D gene TRBD1, 5 bases. The germline gives CDR1 SNHLY, CDR2 FYNNEI. The ends were cut back, 6 bases at V and 7 bases at J, with 25 bases in the middle. This CDR3 has 17 residues. Full variable domain (outside the CDR3, taken from reference TRBV2 and TRBJ1-5): EPEVTQTPSHQVTQMGQEVILRCVPISNHLYFYWYRQILGQKVEFLVSFYNNEISEKSEIFDDQFSVERPDGSNFTLKIRSTKLEDSAMYFCASSARLSGVVGQPQHFGDGTRLSIL.

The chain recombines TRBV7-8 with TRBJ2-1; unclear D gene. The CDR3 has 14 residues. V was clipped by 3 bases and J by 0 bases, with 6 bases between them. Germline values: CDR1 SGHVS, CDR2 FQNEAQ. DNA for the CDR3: TGTGCCAGCAGCTTCCCCAGCTCCTACAATGAGCAGTTCTTC. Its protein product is CASSFPSSYNEQFF. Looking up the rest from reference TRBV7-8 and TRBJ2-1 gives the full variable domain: GAGVSQSPRYKVAKRGQDVALRCDPISGHVSLFWYQQALGQGPEFLTYFQNEAQLDKSGLPSDRFFAERPEGSVSTLKIQRTQQEDSAVYLCASSFPSSYNEQFFGPGTRLTVL.